This T cell receptor (beta chain) was identified during a study of blood T cell repertoires in COVID-19. Clones were sequenced by immunoSEQ multiplex PCR, and TCRdb holds only the in-frame ones, with some missing. The table includes some 60,000 clones, about 90% detected once. The table lists this clone with a count of one. V gave up 2 bases and J gave up 1 base, with 12 bases separating them. The germline CDR1 and CDR2 sequences are LGHNA and YSLEER. The CDR3 runs 16 residues. Sequencing was performed on peripheral blood. The chain has TRBV4-3 and TRBJ1-3; TRBD1 might be the D (5 bases). The TCR sequence derives from a man between 60 and 75 years old with acute or convalescent COVID-19. The chain's CDR3 is CASSQQGPTSGNTIYF. CDR3 nucleotides: TGCGCCAGCAGCCAACAGGGCCCTACGTCTGGAAACACCATATATTTT.